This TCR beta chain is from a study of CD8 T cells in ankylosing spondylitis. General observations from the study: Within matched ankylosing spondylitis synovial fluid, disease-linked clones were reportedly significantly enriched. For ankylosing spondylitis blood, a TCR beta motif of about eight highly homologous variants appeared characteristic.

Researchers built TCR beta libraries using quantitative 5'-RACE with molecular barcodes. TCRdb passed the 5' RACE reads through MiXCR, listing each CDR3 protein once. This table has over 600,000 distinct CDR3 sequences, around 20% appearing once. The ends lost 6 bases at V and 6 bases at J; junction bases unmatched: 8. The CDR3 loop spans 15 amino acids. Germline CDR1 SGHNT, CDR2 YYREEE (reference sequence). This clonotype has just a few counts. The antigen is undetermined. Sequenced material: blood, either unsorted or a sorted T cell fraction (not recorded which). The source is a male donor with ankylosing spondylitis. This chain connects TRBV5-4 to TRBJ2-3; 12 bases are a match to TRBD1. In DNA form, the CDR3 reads TGTGCCAGCACCCCAGGGACAGGGGGCCGCGATACGCAGTATTTT. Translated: CASTPGTGGRDTQYF. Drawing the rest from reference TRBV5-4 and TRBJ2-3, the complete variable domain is ETGVTQSPTHLIKTRGQQVTLRCSSQSGHNTVSWYQQALGQGPQFIFQYYREEENGRGNFPPRFSGLQFPNYSSELNVNALELDDSALYLCASTPGTGGRDTQYFGPGTRLTVL.